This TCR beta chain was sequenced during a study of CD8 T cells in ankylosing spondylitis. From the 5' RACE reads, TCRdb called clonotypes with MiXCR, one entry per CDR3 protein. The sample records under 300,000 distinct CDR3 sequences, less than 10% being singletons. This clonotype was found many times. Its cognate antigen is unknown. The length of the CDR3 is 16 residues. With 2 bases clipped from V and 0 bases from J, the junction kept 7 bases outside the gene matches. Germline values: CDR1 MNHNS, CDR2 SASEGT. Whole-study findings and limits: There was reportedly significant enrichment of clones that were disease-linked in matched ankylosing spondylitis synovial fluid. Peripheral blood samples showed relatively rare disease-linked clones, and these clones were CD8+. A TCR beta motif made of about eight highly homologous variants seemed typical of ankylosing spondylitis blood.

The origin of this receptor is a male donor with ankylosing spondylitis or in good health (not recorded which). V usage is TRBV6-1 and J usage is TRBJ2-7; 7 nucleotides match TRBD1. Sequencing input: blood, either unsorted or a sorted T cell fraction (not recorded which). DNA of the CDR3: TGTGCCAGCAGTGAACGGGGACAGTTTGGCTCCTACGAGCAGTACTTC. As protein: CASSERGQFGSYEQYF.